This T cell receptor (beta chain) was sequenced for a study of cytomegalovirus exposure and HLA in healthy donors. Study in general: Caucasian-associated ancestry cluster membership applied to approximately 80% of a few hundred genotyped donors.

V gave up 0 bases and J gave up 6 bases; unmatched junction bases: 12. Germline V gives CDR1 SGHRS, CDR2 YFSETQ. The CDR3 totals 17 residues. Nominally healthy donors were sampled, though unrecorded immune exposures were likely. Whole-study results and caveats: A later examination showed that TCR association rates differed by HLA locus, with DRB1 most and HLA-C fewest.

A word on this clone: What it binds is unknown.

This PCR relied on a set of 60 Vbeta primers and 13 Jbeta primers. Repertoires were generated with immunoSEQ multiplex PCR, while TCRdb's copy carries only in-frame clones and drops some. This table has approximately 170,000 clones, 65% to 80% appearing once. Sequencing was done on a sample of PBMCs. The rearrangement uses TRBV5-1 and TRBJ1-1, with TRBD1 matching 9 bases. The TCR comes from a man younger than 30 in good health and CMV-seropositive. The CDR3 nucleotides read TGCGCCAGCAGCTTGGAGGGGACAGGGCCTATAGTTCCTGAAGCTTTCTTT. It translates to CASSLEGTGPIVPEAFF.